This T cell receptor beta chain is drawn from a study of post-analysis software for immune sequencing data. Study results and caveats: TRBV5-6, TRBV5-1 and TRBV20-1 were among 4 or 5 TRBV segments more frequent in patients than controls.

This clonotype occurred a few times. Antigen unknown. This CDR3 region has 13 residues. Germline assignment: CDR1 SQVTM and CDR2 ANQGSEA. The V segment lost 3 bases and the J segment 7 bases; nucleotides outside the gene matches: 9. The authors incorporated unique molecular identifiers into the TCR beta cDNA libraries. TCRdb used MiXCR to reprocess the PCR reads, holding one entry per CDR3 protein. The sample has fewer than 850,000 distinct CDR3 sequences; 35% to 55% are singletons. The V call is TRBV29-1, the J call TRBJ2-7; TRBD2 aligns across 7 bases. The receptor's source is a girl aged 5 to 17 with multiple sclerosis. Sequencing input: blood. The CDR3 protein is CSVDRGREVEQYF. Here the CDR3 DNA reads TGCAGCGTTGACCGGGGGAGGGAGGTTGAGCAGTACTTC.